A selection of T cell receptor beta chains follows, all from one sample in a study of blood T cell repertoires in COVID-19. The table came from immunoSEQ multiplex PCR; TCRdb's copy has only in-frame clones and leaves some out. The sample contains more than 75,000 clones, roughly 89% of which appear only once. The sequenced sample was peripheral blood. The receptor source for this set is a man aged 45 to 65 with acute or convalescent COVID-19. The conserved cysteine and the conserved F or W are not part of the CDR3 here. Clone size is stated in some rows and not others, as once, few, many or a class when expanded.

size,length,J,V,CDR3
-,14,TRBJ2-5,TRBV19,ASSIYRGQGRETQY
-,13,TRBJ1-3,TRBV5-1,ASRTNRDTGNTIY
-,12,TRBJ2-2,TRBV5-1,ASSPGLTTGELF
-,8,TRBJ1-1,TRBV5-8,ASSPRVSS
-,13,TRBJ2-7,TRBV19,ASSLDRDRYYEQY
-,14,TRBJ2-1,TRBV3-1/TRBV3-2,ASSPLLAGGDNEQF
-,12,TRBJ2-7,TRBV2,ASTPRVSSYEQY
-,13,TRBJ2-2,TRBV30,AWSTVDGGTGELF
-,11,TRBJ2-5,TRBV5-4,ASSSAGKETQY
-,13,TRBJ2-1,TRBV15,ATSRGLAGTNEQF
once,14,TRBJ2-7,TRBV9,ASSVDGDRGIYEQY
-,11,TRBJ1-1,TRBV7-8,ASSGGGGTEAF
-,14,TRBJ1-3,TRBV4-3,ASSQEIGEPGNTIY
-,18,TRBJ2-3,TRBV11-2,ASSLDRLAGGSTSTDTQY
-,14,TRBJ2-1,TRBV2,ASRETSLSAYNEQF
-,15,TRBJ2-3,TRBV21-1,ASSKVGRTPNRDTQY
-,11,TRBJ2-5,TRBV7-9,ASSRTGQETQY
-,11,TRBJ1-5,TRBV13,ASSLGRGQPQH
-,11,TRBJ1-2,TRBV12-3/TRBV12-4,ASSFDRTTGYT
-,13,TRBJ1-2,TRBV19,ASSLDRGRAYGYT
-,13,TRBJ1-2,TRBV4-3,ASSQDPQGGRGYT
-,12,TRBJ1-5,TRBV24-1,ATSVQGNNQPQH
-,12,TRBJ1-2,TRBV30,AWRAQGGLVGYT
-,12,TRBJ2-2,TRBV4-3,ASSQDKLGRELF
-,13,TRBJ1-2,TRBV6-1,ASSERGTGLYGYT
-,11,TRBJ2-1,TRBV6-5,ASSFQGAGEQF
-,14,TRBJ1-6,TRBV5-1,ASSLGSQGRNSPLH
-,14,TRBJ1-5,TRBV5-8,ASSPHAGRFNQPQH
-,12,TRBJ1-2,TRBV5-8,ASSLEDRAGGYT
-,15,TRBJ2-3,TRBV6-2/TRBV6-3,ASSYIRRGQRTDTQY
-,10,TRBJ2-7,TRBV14,ASSQGSGTRY
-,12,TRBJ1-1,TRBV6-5,ASSYHRENTEAF
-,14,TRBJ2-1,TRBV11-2,ASSAGGSITYNEQF
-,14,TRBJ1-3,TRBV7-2,ASSLVWVGRGNTIY
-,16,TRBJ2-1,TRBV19,ASSIDLLARPSYNEQF
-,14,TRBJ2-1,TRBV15,ATSRNRDRGLDEQF
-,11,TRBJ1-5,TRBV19,ASSMGGIQPQH